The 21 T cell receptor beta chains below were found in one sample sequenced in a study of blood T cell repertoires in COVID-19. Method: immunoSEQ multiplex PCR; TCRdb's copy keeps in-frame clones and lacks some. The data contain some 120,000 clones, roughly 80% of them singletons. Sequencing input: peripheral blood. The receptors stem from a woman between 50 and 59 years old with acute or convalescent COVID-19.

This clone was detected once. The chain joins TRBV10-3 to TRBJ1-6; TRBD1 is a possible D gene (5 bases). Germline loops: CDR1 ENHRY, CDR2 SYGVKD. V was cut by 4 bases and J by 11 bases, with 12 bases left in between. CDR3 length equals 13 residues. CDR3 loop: CAISVHAGTPLHF. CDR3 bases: TGTGCCATCAGTGTGCATGCAGGGACACCCCTCCACTTT.

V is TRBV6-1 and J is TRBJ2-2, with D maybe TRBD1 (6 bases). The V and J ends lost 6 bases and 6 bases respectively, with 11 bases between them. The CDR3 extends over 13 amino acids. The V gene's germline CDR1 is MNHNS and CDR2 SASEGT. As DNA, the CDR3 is TGTGCCAGCAGAACAGGGTCGGCCGGGGAGCTGTTTTTT. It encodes CASRTGSAGELFF.

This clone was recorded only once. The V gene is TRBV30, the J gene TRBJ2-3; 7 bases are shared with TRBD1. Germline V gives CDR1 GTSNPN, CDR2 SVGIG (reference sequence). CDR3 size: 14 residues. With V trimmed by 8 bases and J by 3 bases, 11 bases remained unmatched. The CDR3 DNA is TGTGCCGGCTCGAGGGGACAGCTAACAGATACGCAGTATTTT. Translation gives CAGSRGQLTDTQYF.

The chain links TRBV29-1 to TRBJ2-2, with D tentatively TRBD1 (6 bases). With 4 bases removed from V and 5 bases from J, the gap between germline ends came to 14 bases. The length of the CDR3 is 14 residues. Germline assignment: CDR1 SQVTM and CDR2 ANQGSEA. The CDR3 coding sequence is TGCAGCGTTGGTCCCGGGACACCGACCGGGGAGCTGTTTTTT. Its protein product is CSVGPGTPTGELFF.

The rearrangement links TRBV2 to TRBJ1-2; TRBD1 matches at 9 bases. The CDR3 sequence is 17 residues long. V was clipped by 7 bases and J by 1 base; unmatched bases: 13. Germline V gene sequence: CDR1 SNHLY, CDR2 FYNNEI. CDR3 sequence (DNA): TGTGCCAGCATGTTGGGACAGGGATCTTTTCATAACTATGGCTACACCTTC. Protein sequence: CASMLGQGSFHNYGYTF.

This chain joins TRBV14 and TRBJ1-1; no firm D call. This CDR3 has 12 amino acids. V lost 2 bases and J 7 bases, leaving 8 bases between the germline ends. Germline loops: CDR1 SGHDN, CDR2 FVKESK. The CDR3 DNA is TGTGCCAGCAGCCAACGTACAATTGAAGCTTTCTTT. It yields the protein CASSQRTIEAFF.

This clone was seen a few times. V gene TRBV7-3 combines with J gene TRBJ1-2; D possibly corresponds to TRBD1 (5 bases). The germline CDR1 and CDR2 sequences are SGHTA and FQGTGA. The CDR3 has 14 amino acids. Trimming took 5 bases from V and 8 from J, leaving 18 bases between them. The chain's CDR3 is CASSANSRVGGYTF. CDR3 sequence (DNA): TGTGCCAGCAGCGCCAACAGCAGGGTGGGCGGCTACACCTTC.

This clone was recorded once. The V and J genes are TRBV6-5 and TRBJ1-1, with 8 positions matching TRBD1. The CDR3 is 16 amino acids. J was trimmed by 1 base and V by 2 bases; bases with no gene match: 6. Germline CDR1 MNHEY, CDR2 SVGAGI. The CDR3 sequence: CASSYGTGGGNTEAFF. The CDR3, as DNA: TGTGCCAGCAGTTACGGTACAGGGGGGGGGAACACTGAAGCTTTCTTT.

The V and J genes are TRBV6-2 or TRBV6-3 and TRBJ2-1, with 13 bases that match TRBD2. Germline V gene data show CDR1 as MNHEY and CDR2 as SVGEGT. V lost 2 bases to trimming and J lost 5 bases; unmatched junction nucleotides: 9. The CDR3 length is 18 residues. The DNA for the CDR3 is TGTGCCAGCAGTTACCCGACTAGCGGGGGGCACTCGAACAATGAGCAGTTCTTC. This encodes CASSYPTSGGHSNNEQFF.

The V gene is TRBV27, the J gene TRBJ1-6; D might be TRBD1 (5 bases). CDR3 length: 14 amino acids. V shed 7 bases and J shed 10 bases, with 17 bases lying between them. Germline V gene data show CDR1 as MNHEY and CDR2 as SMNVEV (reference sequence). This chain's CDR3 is CASNRDGGLSPLHF. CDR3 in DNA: TGTGCCAGCAACCGGGACGGGGGGTTATCACCCCTCCACTTT.

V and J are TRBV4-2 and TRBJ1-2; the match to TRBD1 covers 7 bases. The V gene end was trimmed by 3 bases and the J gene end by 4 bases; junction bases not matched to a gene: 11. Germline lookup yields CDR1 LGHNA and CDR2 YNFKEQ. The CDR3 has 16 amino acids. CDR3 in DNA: TGTGCCAGCAGCCAGGAGCCTCGGGACAGCGTCTATGGCTACACCTTC. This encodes CASSQEPRDSVYGYTF.

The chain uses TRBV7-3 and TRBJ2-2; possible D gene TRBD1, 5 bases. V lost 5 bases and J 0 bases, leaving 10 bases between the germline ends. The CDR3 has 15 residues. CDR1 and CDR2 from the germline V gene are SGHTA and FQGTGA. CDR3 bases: TGTGCCAGCAGCGTAGACAGTTCGAACACCGGGGAGCTGTTTTTT. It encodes CASSVDSSNTGELFF.

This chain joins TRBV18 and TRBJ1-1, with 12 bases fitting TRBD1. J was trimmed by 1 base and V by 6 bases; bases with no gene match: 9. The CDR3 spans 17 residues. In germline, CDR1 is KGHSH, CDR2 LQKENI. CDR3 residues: CASSLTGTGGWNTEAFF. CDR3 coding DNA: TGTGCCAGCTCTCTTACCGGGACAGGGGGCTGGAACACTGAAGCTTTCTTT. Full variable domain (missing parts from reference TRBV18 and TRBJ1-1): NAGVMQNPRHLVRRRGQEARLRCSPMKGHSHVYWYRQLPEEGLKFMVYLQKENIIDESGMPKERFSAEFPKEGPSILRIQQVVRGDSAAYFCASSLTGTGGWNTEAFFGQGTRLTVV.

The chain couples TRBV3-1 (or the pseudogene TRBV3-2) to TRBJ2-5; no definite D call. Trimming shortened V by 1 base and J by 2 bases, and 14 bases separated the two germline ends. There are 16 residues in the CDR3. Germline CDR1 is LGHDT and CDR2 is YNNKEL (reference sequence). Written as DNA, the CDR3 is TGTGCCAGCAGCCAAGGTAATTCGGGTCCTCAAGAGACCCAGTACTTC. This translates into CASSQGNSGPQETQYF.

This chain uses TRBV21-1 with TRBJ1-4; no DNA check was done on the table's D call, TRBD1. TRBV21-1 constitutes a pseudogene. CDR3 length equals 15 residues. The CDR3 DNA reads TGTGCCAGCAGCACAAGACAGGATGCGGGTGAAAAACTGTTTTTT. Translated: CASSTRQDAGEKLFF.

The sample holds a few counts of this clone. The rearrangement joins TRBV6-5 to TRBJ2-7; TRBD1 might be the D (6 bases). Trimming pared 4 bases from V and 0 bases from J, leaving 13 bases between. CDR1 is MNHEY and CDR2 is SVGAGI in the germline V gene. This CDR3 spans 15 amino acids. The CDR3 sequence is CASSSYDRSSYEQYF. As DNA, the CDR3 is TGTGCCAGCAGTTCTTACGACAGGTCCTCCTACGAGCAGTACTTC.

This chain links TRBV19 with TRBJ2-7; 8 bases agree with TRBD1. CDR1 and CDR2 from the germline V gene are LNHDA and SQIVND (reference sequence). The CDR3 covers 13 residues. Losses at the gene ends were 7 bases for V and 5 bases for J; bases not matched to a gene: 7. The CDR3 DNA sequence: TGTGCCAGTAAGTCTTCAGGGGGCAACGAGCAGTACTTC. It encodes CASKSSGGNEQYF.

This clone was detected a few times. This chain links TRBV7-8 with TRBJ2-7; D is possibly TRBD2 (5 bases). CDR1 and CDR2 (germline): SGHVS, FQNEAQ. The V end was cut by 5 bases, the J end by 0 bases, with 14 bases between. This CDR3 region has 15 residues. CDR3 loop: CASSPPPGSSYEQYF. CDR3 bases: TGTGCCAGCAGCCCCCCGCCGGGGAGCTCCTACGAGCAGTACTTC.

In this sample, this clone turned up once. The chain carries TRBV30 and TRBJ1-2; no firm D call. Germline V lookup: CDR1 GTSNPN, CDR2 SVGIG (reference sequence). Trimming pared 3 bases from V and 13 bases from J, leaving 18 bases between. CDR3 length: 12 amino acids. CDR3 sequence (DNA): TGTGCCTGGAGAGGGTCAGGCGGGTCTTCCACCTTC. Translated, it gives CAWRGSGGSSTF.

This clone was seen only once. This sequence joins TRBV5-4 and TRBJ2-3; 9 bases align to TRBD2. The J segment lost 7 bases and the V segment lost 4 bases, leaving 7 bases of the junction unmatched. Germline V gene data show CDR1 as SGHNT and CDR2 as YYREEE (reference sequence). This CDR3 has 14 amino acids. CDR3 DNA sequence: TGTGCCAGCAGCCCAGGGACTAGCAGGCATACGCAGTATTTT. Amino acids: CASSPGTSRHTQYF.

CDR3 sequence reads: CASRTPQGYNEQFF. CDR3 nucleotide sequence: TGTGCCAGCAGGACACCCCAGGGCTACAATGAGCAGTTCTTC. The genes are TRBV28 and TRBJ2-1, with a tentative D call TRBD1 (5 bases). The CDR3 spans 14 residues. V lost 6 bases and J 3 bases, leaving 12 bases between the germline ends. Germline CDR1 is MDHEN and CDR2 is SYDVKM.